This T cell receptor beta chain is drawn from a study of cytomegalovirus exposure and HLA in healthy donors. Study-wide results and caveats: Some public TCRs appeared in many individuals, while most sequences were rare.

PCR was performed using 60 Vbeta and 13 Jbeta primers. The authors' processing: Approximately 12 million of 75 million to 85 million unique TCR beta chains were shared, per a later count. The data were produced by immunoSEQ multiplex PCR, yet TCRdb's version contains in-frame clones alone and is incomplete. V, J and clone size are taken as reported in that table, and D and trimming were inferred from the DNA itself. The sample lists about 160,000 clones, 75% seen once, with almost 3% in the top ten. Germline assignment: CDR1 MGHDK and CDR2 SYGVNS. V shed 6 bases and J shed 14 bases, with 16 bases lying between them. CDR3 size: 11 residues. This clone was observed a handful of times. Its specificity is unknown.

This rearrangement joins TRBV25-1 to TRBJ1-2; no definite D call. The sample comprised PBMCs. The TCR was taken from a woman in her fifties or sixties in good health and CMV-seropositive. The CDR3 DNA reads as TGTGCCAGCAGGAAGGACCGAGCGGAGACCTTC. Residues: CASRKDRAETF.